The T cell receptor beta chain under discussion was sequenced for a study of blood T cell repertoires in COVID-19. Study in general: PBMCs, B-cell-depleted T cells, or T cells provided the cDNA or gDNA that made up the material.

Assay used: immunoSEQ multiplex PCR; TCRdb lists only in-frame clones, some missing. The sample lists 300,000 to 350,000 clones; around 89% were seen once. Germline lookup yields CDR1 SGHRS and CDR2 YFSETQ. Trimming shortened V by 4 bases and J by 6 bases, and 15 bases separated the two germline ends. The CDR3 runs 14 residues. The V call is TRBV5-1, the J call TRBJ2-3; the D gene is possibly TRBD2 (6 bases). The TCR originated in a young woman with acute COVID-19. Material: PBMCs or T cells enriched from blood (not recorded which). In DNA, the CDR3 is TGCGCCAGCAGCAGGAGGGGCAGTCCTGATACGCAGTATTTT. Translation gives CASSRRGSPDTQYF.